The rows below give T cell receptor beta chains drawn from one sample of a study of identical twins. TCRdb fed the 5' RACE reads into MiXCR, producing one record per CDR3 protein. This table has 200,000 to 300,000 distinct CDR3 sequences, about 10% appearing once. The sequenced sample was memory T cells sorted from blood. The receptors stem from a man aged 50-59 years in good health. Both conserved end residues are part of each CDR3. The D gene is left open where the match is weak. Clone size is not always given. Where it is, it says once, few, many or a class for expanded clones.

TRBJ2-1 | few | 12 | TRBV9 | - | CASSVEYGEQFF | TGTGCCAGCAGCGTAGAGTACGGGGAGCAGTTCTTC
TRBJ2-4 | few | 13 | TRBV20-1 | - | CSALDRNKNIQYF | TGCAGTGCTTTAGACAGGAACAAAAACATTCAGTACTTC
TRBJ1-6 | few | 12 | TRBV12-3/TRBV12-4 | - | CAAGSYNSPLHF | TGTGCCGCGGGCTCCTATAATTCACCCCTCCACTTT
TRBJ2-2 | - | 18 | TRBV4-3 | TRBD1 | CASSFKGGTGANTGELFF | TGCGCCAGCAGCTTCAAGGGTGGGACAGGGGCGAACACCGGGGAGCTGTTTTTT
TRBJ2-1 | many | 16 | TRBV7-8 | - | CASSLAPSGSYNEQFF | TGTGCCAGCAGCTTAGCGCCGAGCGGATCCTACAATGAGCAGTTCTTC
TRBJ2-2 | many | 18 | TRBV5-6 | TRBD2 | CASSSTSGRATNTGELFF | TGTGCCAGCAGCTCTACTAGCGGGAGGGCCACGAACACCGGGGAGCTGTTTTTT
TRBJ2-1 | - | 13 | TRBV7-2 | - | CASSLNLAGEQFF | TGTGCCAGCAGCTTAAATCTTGCGGGTGAGCAGTTCTTC
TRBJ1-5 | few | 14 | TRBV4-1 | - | CASSHPEVGQPQHF | TGCGCCAGCAGCCACCCGGAGGTGGGACAGCCCCAGCATTTT
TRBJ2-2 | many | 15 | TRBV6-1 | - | CASRRTASNTGELFF | TGTGCCAGCAGGCGGACCGCCTCGAACACCGGGGAGCTGTTTTTT
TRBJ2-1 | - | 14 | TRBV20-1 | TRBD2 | CSARSGRGDNEQFF | TGCAGTGCTAGGAGCGGGAGGGGGGACAATGAGCAGTTCTTC
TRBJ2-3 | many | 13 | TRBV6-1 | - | CASGGFSTDTQYF | TGTGCCAGCGGCGGGTTTAGCACAGATACGCAGTATTTT
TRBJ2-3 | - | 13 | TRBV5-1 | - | CASSFNPADTQYF | TGCGCCAGCAGCTTCAACCCCGCAGATACGCAGTATTTT
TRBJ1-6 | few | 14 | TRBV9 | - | CASSAGQMGSPLHF | TGTGCCAGCAGCGCGGGCCAAATGGGTTCACCCCTCCACTTT
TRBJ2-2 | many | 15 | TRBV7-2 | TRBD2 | CASSLVQRGTGELFF | TGTGCCAGCAGCTTAGTCCAGCGGGGGACCGGGGAGCTGTTTTTT
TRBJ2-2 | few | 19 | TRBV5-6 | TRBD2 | CASSLSTSGGRLNTGELFF | TGTGCCAGCAGCTTGTCAACTAGCGGGGGCAGGCTTAACACCGGGGAGCTGTTTTTT
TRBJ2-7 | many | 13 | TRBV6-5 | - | CASSLSSYYEQYF | TGTGCCAGCAGTTTGTCCTCTTACTACGAGCAGTACTTC
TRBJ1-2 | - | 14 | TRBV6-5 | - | CASSYGQSAYGYTF | TGTGCCAGCAGTTACGGACAGTCAGCCTATGGCTACACCTTC
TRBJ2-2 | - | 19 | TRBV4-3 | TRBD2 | CASSQEPRTSGGYTGELFF | TGCGCCAGCAGCCAAGAGCCCCGTACTAGCGGGGGTTACACCGGGGAGCTGTTTTTT
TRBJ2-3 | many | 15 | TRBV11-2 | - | CASSSGTPRTDTQYF | TGTGCCAGCAGCTCCGGGACACCACGCACAGATACGCAGTATTTT
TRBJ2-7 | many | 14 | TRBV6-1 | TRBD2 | CASSRGGLAYEQYF | TGTGCCAGCAGTAGGGGGGGACTAGCCTACGAGCAGTACTTC
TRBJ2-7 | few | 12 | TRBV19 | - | CASSKSGYEQYF | TGTGCCAGTTCTAAATCGGGATACGAGCAGTACTTC
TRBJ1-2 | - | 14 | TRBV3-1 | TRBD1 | CASSPRTGWGGYTF | TGTGCCAGCAGCCCACGGACAGGGTGGGGTGGCTACACCTTC
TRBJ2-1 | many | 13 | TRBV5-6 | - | CASSLKGGIEQFF | TGTGCCAGCAGCTTGAAGGGGGGCATTGAGCAGTTCTTC
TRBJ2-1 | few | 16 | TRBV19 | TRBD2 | CASSTPSGGVYNEQFF | TGTGCCAGTAGTACCCCTAGCGGGGGGGTGTACAATGAGCAGTTCTTC
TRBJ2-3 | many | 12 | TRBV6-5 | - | CASARAGDTQYF | TGTGCCAGCGCCAGGGCGGGCGATACGCAGTATTTT